This is a list of T cell receptor beta chains from one sample in a study of cytomegalovirus exposure and HLA in healthy donors. Profiling relied on immunoSEQ multiplex PCR, and the TCRdb table lists in-frame clones only, not all of them. Among roughly 110,000 clones listed, more than 65% were seen once. The sample taken for sequencing was PBMCs. The receptors originated from a woman between 50 and 59 years old in good health and CMV-seropositive. CDR3s include the opening cysteine and the closing phenylalanine or tryptophan. The D gene is left open where the match is weak. Expanded clones are given a class, and other clones once, few, many or no size at all.

d_call: NA; v_call: TRBV20-1; j_call: TRBJ1-2; clone_size: once; cdr3_nt: TGCAGTGCTTCCTACTATGGCTACACCTTC; cdr3_aa: CSASYYGYTF
d_call: NA; v_call: TRBV4-2; j_call: TRBJ1-1; clone_size: NA; cdr3_nt: TGTGCCAGCAGCCAAGAGGGTATAGGGGACATGGACACTGAAGCTTTCTTT; cdr3_aa: CASSQEGIGDMDTEAFF
d_call: TRBD2; v_call: TRBV5-4; j_call: TRBJ2-2; clone_size: NA; cdr3_nt: TGTGCCAGCAGCTTCATACGGGGGGGCACCGGGGAGCTGTTTTTT; cdr3_aa: CASSFIRGGTGELFF
d_call: NA; v_call: TRBV7-3; j_call: TRBJ1-1; clone_size: NA; cdr3_nt: TGTTCCAGCAGCCATCCAAACACTGAAGCTTTCTTT; cdr3_aa: CSSSHPNTEAFF
d_call: NA; v_call: TRBV5-1; j_call: TRBJ2-3; clone_size: once; cdr3_nt: TGCGCCAGCAGCCCTAAAAGCGTCCTTAGCACAGATACGCAGTATTTT; cdr3_aa: CASSPKSVLSTDTQYF
d_call: NA; v_call: TRBV16; j_call: TRBJ1-4; clone_size: few; cdr3_nt: TGTGCCAGCAGCCAATCTTCCGGGGTTGAAAAACTGTTTTTT; cdr3_aa: CASSQSSGVEKLFF
d_call: NA; v_call: TRBV18; j_call: TRBJ2-5; clone_size: NA; cdr3_nt: TGTGCCAGCTCACCAATATCAGGAGGGGAGACCCAGTACTTC; cdr3_aa: CASSPISGGETQYF
d_call: TRBD2; v_call: TRBV7-3; j_call: TRBJ2-2; clone_size: NA; cdr3_nt: TGTGCCAGCAGCTCGTCCGGGACTAGCGGGGGGGCCGACGGGGAGCTGTTTTTT; cdr3_aa: CASSSSGTSGGADGELFF
d_call: NA; v_call: TRBV11-2; j_call: TRBJ1-3; clone_size: NA; cdr3_nt: TGTGCCAGCAGCTTATTGGGGGGACGGGAGAGCTCTGGAAACACCATATATTTT; cdr3_aa: CASSLLGGRESSGNTIYF
d_call: NA; v_call: TRBV9; j_call: TRBJ1-1; clone_size: NA; cdr3_nt: TGTGCCAGCAGCGTAGCTGGAGCGACGACTGAAGCTTTCTTT; cdr3_aa: CASSVAGATTEAFF
d_call: NA; v_call: TRBV27; j_call: TRBJ1-1; clone_size: NA; cdr3_nt: TGTGCCAGCAGTTTAAAGAGCGGGTCGAACACTGAAGCTTTCTTT; cdr3_aa: CASSLKSGSNTEAFF
d_call: TRBD1; v_call: TRBV4-3; j_call: TRBJ2-1; clone_size: few; cdr3_nt: TGCGCCAGCAGCCAAGATCGCTTCGGCAGGGGGCTTCTGGATGAGCAGTTCTTC; cdr3_aa: CASSQDRFGRGLLDEQFF
d_call: NA; v_call: TRBV7-2; j_call: TRBJ2-7; clone_size: NA; cdr3_nt: TGTGCCAGCAGCTTATCCTACGCCCCTGACTACGAGCAGTACTTC; cdr3_aa: CASSLSYAPDYEQYF
d_call: NA; v_call: TRBV19; j_call: TRBJ2-6; clone_size: NA; cdr3_nt: TGTGCCAGTAGTTTAACTTTCAATTCTGGGGCCAACGTCCTGACTTTC; cdr3_aa: CASSLTFNSGANVLTF
d_call: TRBD1; v_call: TRBV27; j_call: TRBJ2-7; clone_size: NA; cdr3_nt: TGTGCCAGCAGTTTCATATCTAGGACAGGTTCCTACGAGCAGTACTTC; cdr3_aa: CASSFISRTGSYEQYF
d_call: NA; v_call: TRBV7-9; j_call: TRBJ1-1; clone_size: few; cdr3_nt: TGTGCCAGCAGCTTACGGGGGCGGGAGGACACTGAAGCTTTCTTT; cdr3_aa: CASSLRGREDTEAFF
d_call: NA; v_call: TRBV9; j_call: TRBJ1-1; clone_size: NA; cdr3_nt: TGTGCCAGCAGCGCCCTATTGACAGGTGGCAACACTGAAGCTTTCTTT; cdr3_aa: CASSALLTGGNTEAFF
d_call: NA; v_call: TRBV7-9; j_call: TRBJ2-7; clone_size: NA; cdr3_nt: TGTGCCAGCAGCTTAGCCGTAGGAGCTGGGGGCCTCGAGCAGTACTTC; cdr3_aa: CASSLAVGAGGLEQYF
d_call: NA; v_call: TRBV5-1; j_call: TRBJ2-3; clone_size: NA; cdr3_nt: TGCGCCAGCAGCCCAGAAGGGGTGCGGACAGATACGCAGTATTTT; cdr3_aa: CASSPEGVRTDTQYF
d_call: NA; v_call: TRBV5-1; j_call: TRBJ2-5; clone_size: NA; cdr3_nt: TGCGCCAGCAGCTTGGTAACCAGCCAAGAGACCCAGTACTTC; cdr3_aa: CASSLVTSQETQYF
d_call: NA; v_call: TRBV7-9; j_call: TRBJ2-7; clone_size: NA; cdr3_nt: TGTTCCAGCAGCTTACCGTCAGGCGACGAGCAGTACTTC; cdr3_aa: CSSSLPSGDEQYF
d_call: NA; v_call: TRBV29-1; j_call: TRBJ2-3; clone_size: NA; cdr3_nt: TGCAGCGTTAATACAGGGCTGGATACGCAGTATTTT; cdr3_aa: CSVNTGLDTQYF
d_call: TRBD2; v_call: TRBV5-1; j_call: TRBJ2-3; clone_size: NA; cdr3_nt: TGCGCCAGCAGCATTCTCAGCGGGGACACAGATACGCAGTATTTT; cdr3_aa: CASSILSGDTDTQYF